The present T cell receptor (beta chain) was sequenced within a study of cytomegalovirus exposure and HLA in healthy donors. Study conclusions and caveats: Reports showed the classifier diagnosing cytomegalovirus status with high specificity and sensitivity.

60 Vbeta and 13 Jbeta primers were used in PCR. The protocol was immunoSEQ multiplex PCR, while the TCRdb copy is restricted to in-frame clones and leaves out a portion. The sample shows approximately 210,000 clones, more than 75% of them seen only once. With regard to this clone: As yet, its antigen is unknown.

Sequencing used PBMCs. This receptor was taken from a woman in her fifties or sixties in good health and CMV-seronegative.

CDR3 DNA: TGTGCCATCAGTGTCAGCCCTGGGACAGGGGCTCCCCCGGATACGCAGTATTTT. Amino acid sequence: CAISVSPGTGAPPDTQYF. The chain joins TRBV10-3 to TRBJ2-3; 10 bases are shared with TRBD1. CDR1 and CDR2 from the germline V gene are ENHRY and SYGVKD. Trimming cost V 4 bases and J 6 bases; bases outside gene matches: 16. CDR3 size: 18 residues.